This T cell receptor beta chain stems from a study of blood T cells in healthy people across ages. This CDR3 spans 14 amino acids. Germline CDR1 and CDR2: MNHEY and SVGAGI. V lost 8 bases to trimming and J lost 1 base, with 9 bases between them. This clonotype was detected a few times. For the second PCR, which ran for about 6 to 12 cycles, a sample-barcoded 5' primer and a J-beta primer mix were used. Through a template-switch adaptor with 12 random nucleotides, each cDNA molecule received a tag. TCRdb used MiXCR to reprocess the 5' RACE reads, holding one entry per CDR3 protein. The repertoire includes about 1,400,000 distinct CDR3 sequences, approximately 59% of them detected once, and under 8.5% sits in the top ten.

The chain has TRBV6-5 and TRBJ2-6; D unclear. This TCR was sampled from a young man in good health. The sample taken for sequencing was blood. This CDR3 reads CASGSASGANVLTF. The CDR3 coding sequence is TGTGCCAGCGGATCAGCGTCTGGGGCCAACGTCCTGACTTTC.